Here is one TCR beta chain with its context. What it recognizes is unknown. The record originates from a study of T cell responses to AZD1222 COVID-19 vaccine. Study-level results: Vaccination with two AZD1222 doses was followed by a rise in Spike-specific TCR breadth and depth. Baseline seropositivity occurred in only six AZD1222 recipients. Reportedly, nearly half of unique spike TCRs recognized epitopes outside B.1.351/B.1.1.7 mutations.

Clones were sequenced by immunoSEQ multiplex PCR, and TCRdb holds only the in-frame ones, with some missing. The table shows 150,000 to 200,000 clones, with about 91% occurring only once. Doses given second, at about 4 or about 12 weeks, were pooled. Germline V gene lookup returns CDR1 LGHDT and CDR2 YNNKEL (reference sequence). J gave up 11 bases and V 3 bases, and 7 bases lay outside the gene matches. The CDR3 spans 13 residues. The starting material was peripheral blood, obtained 28 days after the second AZD1222 dose. The V call is TRBV3-1 (or the pseudogene TRBV3-2), the J call TRBJ1-5; 7 bases fit TRBD1. This TCR derives from an adult who received the AZD1222 COVID-19 vaccine. This CDR3 is CASSQTTQGAQHF. The CDR3 nucleotides read TGTGCCAGCAGCCAGACCACCCAGGGGGCCCAGCATTTT.